The 23 T cell receptor beta chains given below trace back to one sample, sequenced in a study of cytomegalovirus exposure and HLA in healthy donors (dated by TCRdb to the late 2010s). Library preparation used the immunoSEQ multiplex PCR assay. The multiplex PCR relied on a mix of 60 forward primers for TCR Vbeta segments and 13 reverse primers for TCR Jbeta segments. Entries here come from immuneACCESS through TCRdb and include only in-frame sequences with V and J called. Some clones fail to appear in such tables; in the studies checked, an unresolved V gene covers under half of the shortfall, and the cause of the remainder is unknown. In all, the sample holds approximately 95,000 clones, and around 72% of those were seen once. The ten largest account for 9.5% to 12% of the sample. The specimen was PBMCs. These receptor sequences come from a man aged 18 to 35 in good health and CMV-seropositive.

This chain links TRBV27 with TRBJ1-2; 10 bases fit TRBD1. V dropped 8 bases and J dropped 4; count of bases not matched to a gene: 10. CDR1 is MNHEY and CDR2 is SMNVEV in the germline V gene (reference sequence). The CDR3 loop spans 15 amino acids. CDR3 residues: CASSDPGQGIYGYTF. CDR3 nucleotide sequence: TGTGCCAGCTCCGATCCGGGACAGGGGATCTATGGCTACACCTTC.

The CDR3 is CASSYSAGMNTEAFF. The CDR3, as DNA: TGTGCCAGCAGTTACTCCGCAGGCATGAACACTGAAGCTTTCTTT. The V call is TRBV6-6, the J call TRBJ1-1; D gene uncertain. The germline gives CDR1 MNHNY, CDR2 SVGAGI (reference sequence). The CDR3 contains 15 residues. The V gene lost 0 bases and the J gene lost 0 bases, with 8 bases spanning the gap.

V gene TRBV27 combines with J gene TRBJ2-7; D is possibly TRBD1 (5 bases). With 3 bases removed from V and 4 bases from J, the gap between germline ends came to 13 bases. Germline values: CDR1 MNHEY, CDR2 SMNVEV (reference sequence). The CDR3 runs to 14 residues. The DNA for the CDR3 is TGTGCCAGCAGTTTTCAGGGATCGAATTACGAGCAGTACTTC. It specifies CASSFQGSNYEQYF.

The chain is built from TRBV7-8 and TRBJ2-7; a possible D gene is TRBD2 (6 bases). V was trimmed by 3 bases and J by 3 bases, leaving 12 bases between them. The CDR3 loop spans 14 amino acids. The germline V gene has CDR1 SGHVS and CDR2 FQNEAQ. The CDR3 here is CASSLGGLDYEQYF. The CDR3 DNA reads TGTGCCAGCAGCTTGGGGGGACTGGACTACGAGCAGTACTTC. The full variable domain, rest sourced from reference TRBV7-8 and TRBJ2-7, is GAGVSQSPRYKVAKRGQDVALRCDPISGHVSLFWYQQALGQGPEFLTYFQNEAQLDKSGLPSDRFFAERPEGSVSTLKIQRTQQEDSAVYLCASSLGGLDYEQYFGPGTRLTVT.

CDR3 DNA sequence: TGTGCCAGCAGTCCTGGCGGCCCCACAAATCCTAACTATGGCTACACCTTC. This encodes CASSPGGPTNPNYGYTF. V gene TRBV27 combines with J gene TRBJ1-2; D uncertain. V was shortened by 5 bases and J by 0 bases, with 19 bases between the two germline ends. The V gene's germline CDR1 is MNHEY and CDR2 SMNVEV (reference sequence). The CDR3 consists of 17 residues.

This clone was picked up one time. The chain has TRBV28 and TRBJ1-2; D unclear. V lost 5 bases to trimming and J lost 2 bases, with 12 bases between them. Germline V gene lookup returns CDR1 MDHEN and CDR2 SYDVKM. The CDR3 sequence is 14 residues long. CDR3 coding DNA: TGTGCCAGCAGTGAAAACAGCCTAAACTATGGCTACACCTTC. Translation: CASSENSLNYGYTF.

J is TRBJ1-6 and V is TRBV6-4; no definite D call. V gave up 3 bases and J gave up 7 bases, with 7 bases separating them. Germline V lookup: CDR1 MRHNA, CDR2 SNTAGT. The CDR3 is made up of 13 amino acids. The CDR3 region is CASSDGQNSPLHF. The CDR3 DNA reads TGTGCCAGCAGTGATGGGCAGAATTCACCCCTCCACTTT.

This clone appeared a single time. The rearrangement uses TRBV10-2 and TRBJ1-6; 7 bases map to TRBD1. The germline V gene encodes CDR1 WSHSY and CDR2 SAAADI. V shed 2 bases, J shed 10 bases, and the junction held 5 bases outside the gene matches. The CDR3 is 14 residues long. The CDR3 DNA is TGCGCCAGCAGTGAGCAGGGGGTGAGGTCACCCCTCCACTTT. Translated: CASSEQGVRSPLHF.

This sequence joins TRBV10-3 and TRBJ2-2; D may be TRBD2 (7 bases). Trimming pared 4 bases from V and 8 bases from J, leaving 14 bases between. The germline V gene encodes CDR1 ENHRY and CDR2 SYGVKD. This CDR3 has 14 residues. The CDR3 bases are TGTGCCATCAGTGCTCCGGGGGGCACTGGGGAGCTGTTTTTT. It specifies CAISAPGGTGELFF.

The gene calls are TRBV7-2 and TRBJ2-7; 8 bases agree with TRBD2. Germline V gives CDR1 SGHTA, CDR2 FQGNSA. The CDR3 is 15 residues long. The ends lost 3 bases at V and 2 bases at J; junction bases unmatched: 6. CDR3: CASSLNGGATYEQYF. The CDR3 DNA is TGTGCCAGCAGCTTGAACGGGGGGGCCACCTACGAGCAGTACTTC.

The CDR3 DNA follows: TGTGCCAGCAGTTATCGGACAGGGGGCTCTGGAAACACCATATATTTT. Protein product: CASSYRTGGSGNTIYF. This chain uses TRBV4-2 with TRBJ1-3; TRBD1 matches at 10 bases. This CDR3 is built from 16 residues. Germline CDR1 LGHNA, CDR2 YNFKEQ. V was pared by 6 bases and J by 0 bases, with 5 bases of the junction left unmatched.

The genes are TRBV5-4 and TRBJ1-2; TRBD1 agrees at 9 bases. CDR3 size: 13 residues. CDR1 and CDR2 from the germline V gene are SGHNT and YYREEE (reference sequence). With 3 bases clipped from V and 6 bases from J, the junction kept 3 bases outside the gene matches. The CDR3 sequence: CASSSRDRDGYTF. CDR3 sequence (DNA): TGTGCCAGCAGCTCCCGGGACAGGGATGGCTACACCTTC.

The chain has TRBV14 and TRBJ1-2; D is possibly TRBD1 (5 bases). The CDR3 has 13 amino acids. The germline CDR1 and CDR2 sequences are SGHDN and FVKESK. With 1 base removed from V and 7 bases from J, the gap between germline ends came to 10 bases. This CDR3 is CASSQVGDFGYTF. The CDR3 DNA reads TGTGCCAGCAGCCAAGTAGGGGACTTTGGCTACACCTTC.

The V call is TRBV4-1, the J call TRBJ2-5, with 12 nucleotides matching TRBD1. The CDR3 extends over 15 amino acids. Germline CDR1 MGHRA, CDR2 YSYEKL. Losses at the gene ends were 3 bases for V and 5 bases for J; bases not matched to a gene: 4. The CDR3 loop reads CASSHPGQGAETQYF. CDR3 in DNA: TGCGCCAGCAGCCATCCGGGACAGGGGGCTGAGACCCAGTACTTC.

The chain carries TRBV29-1 and TRBJ1-2, with D uncertain. Germline V gene data show CDR1 as SQVTM and CDR2 as ANQGSEA. The V gene lost 5 bases and the J gene lost 5 bases, with 9 bases spanning the gap. There are 11 residues in the CDR3. In DNA, the CDR3 is TGCAGCGTTTTTGGCGGGTATGGCTACACCTTC. Residues: CSVFGGYGYTF.

This chain connects TRBV27 to TRBJ1-3; no reliable D call. Germline V CDR1 and CDR2: MNHEY, SMNVEV (reference sequence). V was shortened by 5 bases and J by 2 bases, with 13 bases between the two germline ends. The CDR3 is 15 amino acids. CDR3 region: CASSPRGAPGNTIYF. DNA for the CDR3: TGTGCCAGCAGTCCTCGGGGTGCGCCTGGAAACACCATATATTTT.

The chain joins TRBV6-1 to TRBJ2-5, with D maybe TRBD2 (5 bases). The CDR3 is 13 residues long. V shed 6 bases and J shed 4 bases, with 12 bases lying between them. CDR1 is MNHNS and CDR2 is SASEGT in the germline V gene. The CDR3: CASRDLGRETQYF. The CDR3 nucleotides read TGTGCCAGCAGGGACTTGGGGAGAGAGACCCAGTACTTC.

The chain employs TRBV7-9 and TRBJ2-3; 15 bases fit TRBD2. V lost 4 bases, J lost 2 bases, and 10 bases stayed unmatched. The germline gives CDR1 SEHNR, CDR2 FQNEAQ (reference sequence). This CDR3 is built from 19 residues. DNA of the CDR3: TGTGCCAGCAGCTCCGGGACTAGCGGGGGGCATCGATACACAGATACGCAGTATTTT. It yields the protein CASSSGTSGGHRYTDTQYF. The full variable domain, its missing parts supplied by reference TRBV7-9 and TRBJ2-3, is DTGVSQNPRHKITKRGQNVTFRCDPISEHNRLYWYRQTLGQGPEFLTYFQNEAQLEKSRLLSDRFSAERPKGSFSTLEIQRTEQGDSAMYLCASSSGTSGGHRYTDTQYFGPGTRLTVL.

V usage is TRBV19 and J usage is TRBJ1-5; no clear D gene. The V gene's germline CDR1 is LNHDA and CDR2 SQIVND (reference sequence). The CDR3 contains 16 residues. Deletions cut 5 bases from V and 3 bases from J, with 17 bases between. This chain's CDR3 is CASSPSTNSVNQPQHF. CDR3 bases: TGTGCCAGTAGTCCCTCGACTAATTCAGTCAATCAGCCCCAGCATTTT.

In regard to this clone: This is likely a read error, given that the CDR3 carries no conserved phenylalanine or tryptophan at its end. This sequence joins TRBV29-1 and TRBJ2-2; 10 bases align to TRBD1. Germline V CDR1 and CDR2: SQVTM, ANQGSEA. The CDR3 covers 15 residues. Losses at the gene ends were 4 bases for V and 4 bases for J; bases not matched to a gene: 6. CDR3 coding DNA: TGCAGCGTTGGGCGGGGGACAGGGGTCACCGGGGAGCTGTTTGTT. Its translation is CSVGRGTGVTGELFV.

CDR3 coding DNA: TGTGCCAGCAGCCCCGGGACAGGGGGGGATGAAAAACTGTTTTTT. Its protein is CASSPGTGGDEKLFF. This chain connects TRBV5-4 to TRBJ1-4, with 11 bases that match TRBD1. Germline V gene lookup returns CDR1 SGHNT and CDR2 YYREEE (reference sequence). After removal of 4 bases from V and 6 bases from J, the junction contained 5 bases not matched to a gene. The length of the CDR3 is 15 residues.

The genes are TRBV27 and TRBJ1-2; TRBD1 matches 8 bases. V lost 3 bases and J lost 7; bases outside the gene matches: 7. CDR3 length: 14 amino acids. Germline V lookup: CDR1 MNHEY, CDR2 SMNVEV (reference sequence). Here the CDR3 reads CASSFNRGEAGYTF. The CDR3 nucleotides are TGTGCCAGCAGTTTTAACAGGGGGGAAGCTGGCTACACCTTC.

V usage is TRBV27 and J usage is TRBJ2-7; D possibly corresponds to TRBD1 (6 bases). Trimming removed 8 bases at V and 2 bases at J, with 10 bases between. The CDR3 totals 12 residues. In germline, CDR1 is MNHEY, CDR2 SMNVEV (reference sequence). The CDR3 DNA sequence: TGTGCCAGCGGGGGCCTACCCTACGAGCAGTACTTC. Protein: CASGGLPYEQYF.